The rows below give T cell receptor beta chains drawn from one sample of a study of radiotherapy plus CTLA-4 blockade in lung cancer. The method was immunoSEQ multiplex PCR; TCRdb's version includes in-frame clones alone and lacks a portion of them. The sample carries about 48,000 clones, less than 90% recorded once. The sequencing used peripheral blood, collected from a patient treated with radiotherapy plus ipilimumab. Receptors originate from a human donor with non-small cell lung cancer that progressed on radiotherapy plus ipilimumab. Some clones in this sample may be carry-over from other donors' samples. Each CDR3 is given with its conserved first and last residue. Each record gives: D gene, V gene, J gene, clone size, CDR3 DNA, CDR3 protein. D genes are given only for firm matches. Size is stated for part of the rows, as once, few or many counts, or as a class when the clone is expanded.

D: TRBD1
V: TRBV6-6
J: TRBJ2-7
size: NA
DNA: TGTGCCAGCAGGATTACGACAGGGGACTACGAGCAGTACTTC
CDR3: CASRITTGDYEQYF

D: NA
V: TRBV19
J: TRBJ2-3
size: NA
DNA: TGTGCCAGTAGTACTGGCCCCGATACGCAGTATTTT
CDR3: CASSTGPDTQYF

D: NA
V: TRBV25-1
J: TRBJ1-4
size: NA
DNA: TGTGCCAGCAGTGCTATAGCAACTAATGAAAAACTGTTTTTT
CDR3: CASSAIATNEKLFF

D: TRBD1
V: TRBV29-1
J: TRBJ1-2
size: NA
DNA: TGCAGCGTTGATACAGGGGAGAATGGCTACACCTTC
CDR3: CSVDTGENGYTF

D: NA
V: TRBV9
J: TRBJ2-3
size: NA
DNA: TGTGCCAGCAGCGTTTGGGGGGGCGGGACAGATACGCAGTATTTT
CDR3: CASSVWGGGTDTQYF

D: TRBD1
V: TRBV27
J: TRBJ1-1
size: NA
DNA: TGTGCCAGCAGGACAGGGCTGAACACTGAAGCTTTCTTT
CDR3: CASRTGLNTEAFF

D: NA
V: TRBV10-3
J: TRBJ2-1
size: once
DNA: TGTGCCATCAGTGACCTAGGAGGATCCTACAATGAGCAGTTCTTC
CDR3: CAISDLGGSYNEQFF

D: TRBD1
V: TRBV28
J: TRBJ2-5
size: NA
DNA: TGTGCCACAATGGACAGGGGAGAGACCCAGTACTTC
CDR3: CATMDRGETQYF

D: NA
V: TRBV7-9
J: TRBJ1-2
size: NA
DNA: TGTGCCAGCGTAGACAGGAACTATGGCTACACCTTC
CDR3: CASVDRNYGYTF

D: TRBD2
V: TRBV6-5
J: TRBJ2-3
size: NA
DNA: TGTGCCAGCAGTTACGGAGCGGGGGGGCCAGATACGCAGTATTTT
CDR3: CASSYGAGGPDTQYF

D: TRBD1
V: TRBV4-1
J: TRBJ2-1
size: NA
DNA: TGCGCCAGCAGCCTCCAGTGGGGACAGAGCTCCTACAATGAGCAGTTCTTC
CDR3: CASSLQWGQSSYNEQFF

D: TRBD2
V: TRBV5-4
J: TRBJ2-4
size: NA
DNA: TGTGCCAGCAGCTCGAAGGACGGGGGGGGAAACATTCAGTACTTC
CDR3: CASSSKDGGGNIQYF

D: NA
V: TRBV11-2
J: TRBJ2-7
size: NA
DNA: TGTGCCAGCTCAGGGGAGCCCTACGAGCAGTACTTC
CDR3: CASSGEPYEQYF

D: NA
V: TRBV5-1
J: TRBJ2-3
size: NA
DNA: TGCGCCAGCAGCTTGGGACTAGGGCGCACAGATACGCAGTATTTT
CDR3: CASSLGLGRTDTQYF

D: TRBD1
V: TRBV5-1
J: TRBJ2-7
size: few
DNA: TGCGCCAGCAGCTGGGGACAGGGTGGGACCTACGAGCAGTACTTC
CDR3: CASSWGQGGTYEQYF

D: NA
V: TRBV2
J: TRBJ2-3
size: NA
DNA: TGTGCCAGCAGTGATACTAGCAGAGATACGCAGTATTTT
CDR3: CASSDTSRDTQYF

D: NA
V: TRBV10-3
J: TRBJ1-6
size: few
DNA: TGTGCCATCAGTTCCCCGCGATCACCCCTCCACTTT
CDR3: CAISSPRSPLHF

D: TRBD1
V: TRBV6-4
J: TRBJ2-4
size: NA
DNA: TGTGCCAGCAGTGACTCGAGTGACAGGGGCGACATTCAGTACTTC
CDR3: CASSDSSDRGDIQYF

D: NA
V: TRBV6-4
J: TRBJ1-5
size: NA
DNA: TGTGCCAGCAGTGAAGATTGGGGCTACAATCAGCCCCAGCATTTT
CDR3: CASSEDWGYNQPQHF

D: NA
V: TRBV9
J: TRBJ2-3
size: NA
DNA: TGTGCCAGCAGCGTAGGAGGAAGCGGGCCTACAGATACGCAGTATTTT
CDR3: CASSVGGSGPTDTQYF

D: TRBD2
V: TRBV27
J: TRBJ2-7
size: NA
DNA: TGTGCCAGCAGTATTAGCGGGAGTGACTACGAGCAGTACTTC
CDR3: CASSISGSDYEQYF

D: TRBD1
V: TRBV5-1
J: TRBJ1-1
size: NA
DNA: TGCGCCAGCAGCTTCGTCATCATAGGTTCAGGGGGCACGAACACTGAAGCTTTCTTT
CDR3: CASSFVIIGSGGTNTEAFF

D: TRBD2
V: TRBV4-1
J: TRBJ2-1
size: NA
DNA: TGCGCCAGCAGCCAAGATTCGCAGGTTGCGGGAGATAGGGAGCAGTTCTTC
CDR3: CASSQDSQVAGDREQFF

D: NA
V: TRBV7-2
J: TRBJ2-1
size: NA
DNA: TGTGCCAGCAGCCGCGCCGGGGTCCATGAGCAGTTCTTC
CDR3: CASSRAGVHEQFF

D: NA
V: TRBV5-1
J: TRBJ2-2
size: NA
DNA: TGCGCCACCCGGGCGGCGGGGAACGTCAACACCGGGGAGCTGTTTTTT
CDR3: CATRAAGNVNTGELFF

D: TRBD1
V: TRBV11-2
J: TRBJ1-1
size: NA
DNA: TGTGCCAGCAGCTTATTGGTTTATCGGGACAGGGGGGACACTGAAGCTTTCTTT
CDR3: CASSLLVYRDRGDTEAFF

D: TRBD1
V: TRBV6-5
J: TRBJ2-7
size: NA
DNA: TGTGCCAGCAAGAAACCGGGACAGGGGGGCGAGCAGTACTTC
CDR3: CASKKPGQGGEQYF

D: NA
V: TRBV27
J: TRBJ1-2
size: NA
DNA: TGTGCCAGCAGTACTGGGTCGGGAGTTGGCTACACCTTC
CDR3: CASSTGSGVGYTF

D: TRBD1
V: TRBV19
J: TRBJ2-7
size: NA
DNA: TGTGCCAGTGGACCGGGACAGGGCTACGAGCAGTACTTC
CDR3: CASGPGQGYEQYF

D: TRBD1
V: TRBV13
J: TRBJ2-3
size: NA
DNA: TGTGCCAGCAGCTCCGGACAGGGGGCGGATACGCAGTATTTT
CDR3: CASSSGQGADTQYF

D: TRBD2
V: TRBV10-1
J: TRBJ2-3
size: NA
DNA: TGCGCCAGCAGTCGTGGGAGCGGGATCACAGATACGCAGTATTTT
CDR3: CASSRGSGITDTQYF

D: NA
V: TRBV6-1
J: TRBJ2-2
size: NA
DNA: TGTGCCAGCAGTGAAGATGGACTGGCGATACGGGAGCTGTTTTTT
CDR3: CASSEDGLAIRELFF

D: TRBD1
V: TRBV5-1
J: TRBJ2-7
size: NA
DNA: TGCGCCAGCAGACCTTATGGGACAGGGGTTTCCTACGAGCAGTACTTC
CDR3: CASRPYGTGVSYEQYF

D: NA
V: TRBV6-6
J: TRBJ1-1
size: NA
DNA: TGTGCCAGCAGACTATTTGACAGGAACACTGAAGCTTTCTTT
CDR3: CASRLFDRNTEAFF

D: NA
V: TRBV4-1
J: TRBJ1-6
size: once
DNA: TGCGCCAGCAGCCAAGGGACTCTTAATTCACCCCTCCACTTT
CDR3: CASSQGTLNSPLHF

D: NA
V: TRBV6-1
J: TRBJ1-6
size: NA
DNA: TGTGCCTGTTCGACAGGCGTGCTTAATTCACCCCTCCACTTT
CDR3: CACSTGVLNSPLHF

D: TRBD1
V: TRBV6-1
J: TRBJ2-3
size: NA
DNA: TGTGCCAGCAGTGAGGGACAGGGGGCAGATACGCAGTATTTT
CDR3: CASSEGQGADTQYF

D: NA
V: TRBV27
J: TRBJ2-7
size: NA
DNA: TGTGCCAGCAGTTTATCGGTCAGCTCCTACGAGCAGTACTTC
CDR3: CASSLSVSSYEQYF

D: NA
V: TRBV5-8
J: TRBJ2-7
size: NA
DNA: TGTGCCAGCAGCTTGGCACAGGCAGCCTACGAGCAGTACTTC
CDR3: CASSLAQAAYEQYF

D: NA
V: TRBV5-1
J: TRBJ2-2
size: NA
DNA: TGCGCCAGCAGCCCTAGCTGGGGGGTACTGAACACCGGGGAGCTGTTTTTT
CDR3: CASSPSWGVLNTGELFF

D: NA
V: TRBV7-9
J: TRBJ2-7
size: NA
DNA: TGTGCCAGCAGCTTGAGCTACGAGCAGTACTTC
CDR3: CASSLSYEQYF

D: TRBD2
V: TRBV12-5
J: TRBJ2-1
size: NA
DNA: TGTGCTAGTGGTTTGCGGGGACTACCGTACAATGAGCAGTTCTTC
CDR3: CASGLRGLPYNEQFF

D: NA
V: TRBV30
J: TRBJ1-1
size: NA
DNA: TGTGCCTGGACCCCACTCCAGGGTACGGGCACTGAAGCTTTCTTT
CDR3: CAWTPLQGTGTEAFF

D: NA
V: TRBV11-2
J: TRBJ2-7
size: NA
DNA: TGTGCCAGCAGCGGGCGGGGCAGTACTTCCTACGAGCAGTACTTC
CDR3: CASSGRGSTSYEQYF

D: TRBD1
V: TRBV15
J: TRBJ2-7
size: NA
DNA: TGTGCCACCAGCGCCCCGGGACAGTCCTACGAGCAGTACTTC
CDR3: CATSAPGQSYEQYF

D: NA
V: TRBV2
J: TRBJ2-7
size: NA
DNA: TGTGCCAGCAGTTCAATGACAGGTTCCTACGAGCAGTACTTC
CDR3: CASSSMTGSYEQYF

D: TRBD2
V: TRBV5-1
J: TRBJ2-7
size: once
DNA: TGCGCCAGCAGCATGGGACTAGCGGGAACCTACGAGCAGTACTTC
CDR3: CASSMGLAGTYEQYF

D: TRBD1
V: TRBV27
J: TRBJ2-6
size: NA
DNA: TGTGCCAGCAGTCTCGGACAGGACGGGGCCAACGTCCTGACTTTC
CDR3: CASSLGQDGANVLTF

D: TRBD1
V: TRBV4-2
J: TRBJ2-5
size: NA
DNA: TGTGCCAGCAGCCAAGGACAGGGAACAGAGACCCAGTACTTC
CDR3: CASSQGQGTETQYF

D: TRBD1
V: TRBV25-1
J: TRBJ1-6
size: NA
DNA: TGTGCCAGCTCCACCCAAGAGGGGGCCCGGGCTCCCCTCCACTTT
CDR3: CASSTQEGARAPLHF

D: NA
V: TRBV4-3
J: TRBJ2-1
size: NA
DNA: TGCGCCAGCAGCCGCGCAACAGGGAGCTCCTACAATGAGCAGTTCTTC
CDR3: CASSRATGSSYNEQFF

D: NA
V: TRBV5-1
J: TRBJ1-1
size: NA
DNA: TGCGCCAGCAGCCAGTCTGAGGGATACACTGAAGCTTTCTTT
CDR3: CASSQSEGYTEAFF

D: TRBD1
V: TRBV28
J: TRBJ1-5
size: NA
DNA: TGTGCCAGCAGTTCCCGGACAGGGATTCGGCAGCCCCAGCATTTT
CDR3: CASSSRTGIRQPQHF